This TCR beta chain was identified during a study of T cell repertoires in ileal Crohn's disease (dated by TCRdb to between 2018 and 2021). Regarding the study in general: The median duration of disease was roughly eight years, and at the time of surgery 35% to 45% of patients were active smokers. A total of some 170 mucosal samples from roughly 50 patients were sequenced, with samples obtained at several locations on the surgical specimen and at postoperative endoscopy. The TCR repertoire was analysed in over 50 patients with Crohn's disease drawn from a prospective multicentre cohort. Every patient underwent surgery because of a complication, which was stricturing disease in around 61% and penetrating disease in around 39%. A Rutgeerts score higher than i0 was the definition used for endoscopic postoperative recurrence. About half of the patients received postoperative therapy: under 13 received thiopurines and 18 received anti-TNF agents. The study ran alongside a multicentre cohort designed to identify predictors of early endoscopic recurrence after ileocolonic resection.

Overall study results and their limits: Compared with CD4 T cells, sorted CD8 T cells contained more high-frequency clones, which suggests that the mucosal expansions were mostly CD8. Mucosal CD4 and CD8 T cells were sorted and sequenced only in a subgroup of patients, the size of which was not stated. Compared with non-smokers, patients who were active smokers at surgery showed a significantly higher proportion of clonal expansions (25.9% vs 17.9%, p=0.02). Higher high-frequency clone percentages at surgery were associated with endoscopic recurrence; all patients with clonality above 26.8% (18/57) had recurrence.

Notes on this clone: The antigen this receptor binds is unknown. There are no base qualities to consult, and no much larger clone falls within one base.

For commercial TCRB immunosequencing, approximately 500 nanograms of biopsy DNA were submitted for each sample. Adaptive Biotechnology amplified CDR3 regions from genomic DNA with a two-step multiplex PCR that controlled for amplification bias. In the first PCR, primers covered every V and J gene segment, and in the second PCR, barcodes and Illumina adapters were added. CDR3 libraries were sequenced using an Illumina instrument. Regarding the original processing steps: The analysis used both the pipelines supplied by the vendor and custom analysis of the raw data in R/Bioconductor with R version 3.3.0. Clonality, ranging from 0 to 1, was calculated as the inverse of the normalised Shannon entropy of all productive clones. High-frequency clones were defined as the repertoire share of the top 100 clones, retaining only clones passing a 95% confidence test. Repertoire diversity was measured with the Simpson index, and overlap between samples was measured with the Morisita-Horn index. TCRdb provides this immuneACCESS table in a form limited to in-frame rearrangements. Some clones are lacking; in checked studies, under half of them reflect an unresolved V gene, and why the rest are absent is not known. For V, J and clone size, that table is used; D and trimming come from the DNA. The sample table shows fewer than 2,500 clones, and 70% to 90% are seen once. The ten top clones hold 5.5% to 8.5% of the sample.

Adults with ileal or ileocolonic Crohn's disease and an indication for ileocolonic resection were eligible for inclusion. Before DNA extraction, whole ileal mucosal biopsies were kept frozen at -80 degrees C. Genomic DNA was extracted from frozen whole biopsies with a TRizol-based method and quantified on a NanoDrop 2000 spectrophotometer. V is cut back by 0 bases and J by 3 bases, with 1 base in the junction unmatched. From a lookup of the germline V gene, CDR1 and CDR2 are SGHVS and FQNEAQ. Its CDR3 holds 15 amino acids, cysteine through phenylalanine. Of all the DNA, just the CDR3 is kept, 45 bases in frame from base 1.

The material sequenced was ileal tissue. The source is an adult with Crohn's disease. The chain uses TRBV7-8 and TRBJ2-1; 8 bases in the middle match TRBD2. The CDR3 reads as follows: CASSLALAGYNEQFF. The DNA reads as follows: TGTGCCAGCAGCTTAGCTCTAGCGGGCTACAATGAGCAGTTCTTC.